This note documents a single T cell receptor (beta chain) sequence. No cognate antigen has been identified for it. No base quality values were provided; no much bigger clone lies one nucleotide off. The same CDR3 is also encoded by other DNA sequences in this sample. Using the deep immunoSEQ assay, TCR CDR3 regions were amplified from genomic DNA by multiplex PCR. Extracted genomic DNA from each cell subset was spread evenly across all wells of several immunoSEQ 96-well plates, with each plate serving as a replicate. For sorted subsets, each replicate PCR was loaded with 200 ng genomic DNA, equivalent to some 31,000 T cell genomes. Purified libraries were measured with a Qubit 3.0 fluorometer, size-checked on a Bioanalyzer 2100, and measured again with the KAPA Library Quantification kit. Every immunoSEQ 96-well plate was sequenced on a dedicated single-read 150-cycle Illumina NextSeq 550 flow cell. As for how the authors treated the data: The immunoSEQ output contained only junctional sequences without quality scores, so filtering could not match that applied to full-length reads. To assign V/J genes and CDR3, sequences were annotated against IMGT germline references using PyIR, a Python wrapper for IgBLAST v1.9. Reads with weak V/J assignments (E-value above 1e-6), missing CDR3, stop codons, out-of-frame junctions, or ambiguous translated residues were removed. V3J clonotypes were defined as sequences sharing an identical inferred V gene, J gene, and CDR3 amino acid sequence. Percentage overlap between repertoires was calculated by dividing the number of shared unique clonotypes by the size of the smaller repertoire. Three approaches were used to assess repertoire richness: RTK rarefaction, the Chao1 estimator, and Recon v2.1 estimates of unobserved clonotypes. For all TCRbeta clonotypes obtained by the gDNA method from several donors, generation probabilities were computed with OLGA. The table comes from immuneACCESS by way of TCRdb, which keeps in-frame sequences with V and J called. Part of the clones is missing from these tables; in studies checked, under half for an unresolved V gene and the rest for unknown reasons. V and J calls and clone size come straight from that table; D and trimming were deduced from the DNA. The sample has roughly 2.1 million clones on record, under 95% of them singletons. Of the sample, 1.5% to 2% is held by the ten largest clones.

The sample is drawn from a study of shared clonotypes between healthy human individuals (dated by TCRdb to 2020 to 2021). With respect to the entire study: The cohort comprised a couple of women and a few men aged 18 to 49 years. Each donor's leukapheresis produced roughly between roughly 0.9 and 9 billion PBMCs. Per donor, three plates each were used for CD4 naive and CD4 memory, two for CD8 naive, and one for CD8 memory. Different laboratories and diverse techniques were used to prepare libraries and sequence TCR repertoires, to increase sequencing depth and limit assay-specific biases. The study deeply sequenced blood TCR repertoires of five healthy adults to estimate repertoire size and the extent of clonotype sharing between individuals.

For the CD8 naive samples, CD45RO-negative cells were positively selected for CCR7, yielding a CD45RA+CCR7+ population from which TemRA cells were excluded. The donors were healthy, HIV-negative adults with no recently reported acute infections or vaccinations. Only Caucasian adults living in Nashville, Tennessee, USA were represented among the donors. After blood collection by leukapheresis, PBMCs were isolated using Ficoll-Histopaque density gradient centrifugation and then cryopreserved in the vapor phase of liquid nitrogen. Purity and quantity of every magnetically sorted T cell population were checked by analytical flow cytometry. Genomic DNA was isolated from each sorted fraction and quantified by UV absorbance on a Nanodrop 2000c. Broad study findings and their caveats: Larger estimated clonotype richness was generally found for naive subsets than for memory subsets. When a few donors were compared, the shared fraction of clonotypes was around 5.1% for naive CD4, less than 4% for naive CD8, 2.3% for memory CD4, and 0.4% for memory CD8. Compared with non-shared clonotypes, clonotypes shared by all four sorted-subset donors had higher generation probabilities. Pairwise subsampling led to the expectation that sequencing depth would affect the degree of clonotype sharing among donors. Only blood was sampled, and tissue TCR repertoires likely differ from those in blood. The genetic and exposure-history diversity represented was limited by the small number of donors. Incomplete sequencing was indicated by rarefaction of sorted-subset datasets, despite the large sequencing depth.

V is trimmed back by 5 bases and J by 0 bases, and the junction contains 2 bases that no gene match accounts for. Per the germline V gene, MDHEN is the CDR1 and SYDVKM is the CDR2. The CDR3 holds 14 amino acids from the cysteine to the phenylalanine. The DNA shown is the 42-base CDR3, in frame from base 1. The sequenced material came from naive CD8+ T cells from PBMCs. The cell subset or site label here, explained by the study, means: CD45RA+CCR7+. This receptor was identified in a man in his late teens or twenties in good health. Some clones in this sample may be carry-over from other donors' samples. The chain joins TRBV28 to TRBJ2-7; TRBD2 aligns with 9 central bases. The bases read TGTGCCAGCAGTCTTAGCGGGAGCTCCTACGAGCAGTACTTC. Its amino acids are CASSLSGSSYEQYF.